What follows describes a single T cell receptor (beta chain). After extraction with the RNeasy kit, 0.5 to 1 ug of the RNA was reverse transcribed using random hexamers. TCRdb processed the immunoSEQ multiplex PCR reads anew with MiXCR; each CDR3 protein has one entry. This sample has more than 200,000 distinct CDR3 sequences, with 94% found just once. This entry is derived from a study of CD8 T cells in Susac syndrome. Negative isolation was used for CD8+ and CD4+ T cells and FACS enrichment for TEMRA cells. Trimming removed 6 bases from V and 2 bases from J, with 16 bases in between. Germline V gene sequence: CDR1 DFQATT, CDR2 SNEGSKA (reference sequence). There are 14 residues in the CDR3.

This chain joins TRBV20-1 and TRBJ1-1; the D is unclear. The sequence was collected from a human donor with Susac syndrome. The sequencing sample was made of CD4+ T cells from PBMCs. This chain's CDR3 is CSAILQLFNTEAFF. CDR3 coding DNA: TGCAGTGCCATCTTACAGCTATTTAACACTGAAGCTTTCTTT.